The table lists the clone carrying this T cell receptor (beta chain) with a few counts. Antigen: not known. The data were taken from a study of blood T cells in healthy people across ages. Study summary: Template switching caught about one barcoded beta molecule for each two T cells. Study-level findings and limits: Leaving the PBMCs unsorted stopped any conclusive comparison of naive versus antigen-experienced cells. A strong correlation was found between TCR beta diversity and the percentage of naive T cells.

PBMCs numbering at least 6 million were isolated per sample. The second PCR ran roughly 6 to 12 cycles with a sample-barcoded 5' primer and J-beta primers. TCRdb used MiXCR to reprocess the 5' RACE reads, holding one entry per CDR3 protein. The table has about 1.1 million distinct CDR3 sequences, 30% to 40% seen once. This CDR3 region has 16 residues. The trim removed 4 bases at V and 5 bases at J, leaving 11 bases unmatched. The V gene's germline CDR1 is MGHRA and CDR2 YSYEKL. V and J are TRBV4-1 and TRBJ2-1; 7 bases align to TRBD1. What was sequenced was blood. The clonotype originates from a man aged 18 to 30 in good health. The CDR3 DNA sequence: TGCGCCAGCAGCCCTATTGGGACAGTACTGAACAATGAGCAGTTCTTC. Its translation is CASSPIGTVLNNEQFF.